This T cell receptor beta chain derives from a study of blood T cells in healthy people across ages. The CDR3 covers 16 residues. Per the germline V gene, CDR1 is MDHEN and CDR2 is SYDVKM. The V end was cut by 3 bases, the J end by 0 bases, with 12 bases between. A J-beta primer mix and a sample-barcoded 5' primer were used in a second PCR of roughly 6 to 11 cycles. TCRdb re-analysed the 5' RACE reads in MiXCR, keeping a single row per CDR3 protein. The table has some 1.5 million distinct CDR3 sequences, 28% seen once; the top ten hold roughly 8%. What was sequenced was blood. The genes are TRBV28 and TRBJ1-5; D ambiguous. This receptor was identified in a woman aged 25 to 39 in good health. The CDR3 protein is CASSFLDSVSNQPQHF. The CDR3 bases are TGTGCCAGCAGTTTTTTGGACTCAGTTAGCAATCAGCCCCAGCATTTT.